Sequencing of this T cell receptor (beta chain) was carried out in a study of blood T cell repertoires in COVID-19. Study-level information: Donors in the United States, Italy and Spain gave samples during acute or convalescent COVID-19. Sources were T cells, B-cell-depleted T cells, or PBMCs; the material itself was cDNA or gDNA.

V was shortened by 6 bases and J by 5 bases, with 11 bases between the two germline ends. The germline V gene encodes CDR1 MNHEY and CDR2 SMNVEV (reference sequence). The CDR3 contains 13 residues. Using immunoSEQ multiplex PCR, the repertoire was profiled, and TCRdb retains in-frame clones only, with some absent. The top ten clones hold roughly 7.7% of a sample with roughly 180,000 clones, 75% to 90% of them seen once. The receptor was derived from a woman aged 60 to 75 with acute or convalescent COVID-19. The J gene is TRBJ2-4, the V gene TRBV27, with a possible D match to TRBD1 (6 bases). The sample taken for sequencing was peripheral blood. CDR3 sequence: CASRRDTENIQYF. In DNA, the CDR3 is TGTGCCAGCAGGAGGGACACCGAAAACATTCAGTACTTC.